Listed below are T cell receptor beta chains from one sample, sequenced in a study of blood T cell repertoires in COVID-19. The assay was immunoSEQ multiplex PCR, and TCRdb's table has in-frame clones only and misses some. The sample holds some 130,000 clones, 80% to 85% seen once. The sequencing sample was made of peripheral blood. All receptors derive from a woman aged 60-75 years with active or convalescent COVID-19. Each CDR3 is given with its conserved first and last residue. The D gene is left open where the match is weak. Expanded clones get a size class; other rows say once, few or many, or leave the size out.

cdr3_nt cdr3_aa j_call clone_size d_call v_call
TGTGCCAGCAGCTCCCCCGTTGGCAGGGACTATGGCTACACCTTC CASSSPVGRDYGYTF TRBJ1-2 few NA TRBV28
TGTGCCAGCAGCAAATTCTTTTCTAGCGGGGGGGGAGATACGCAGTATTTT CASSKFFSSGGGDTQYF TRBJ2-3 once TRBD2 TRBV11-2
TGTGCCAGCAGGCCACCGGGGGGTTGGAACACTGAAGCTTTCTTT CASRPPGGWNTEAFF TRBJ1-1 NA NA TRBV6-5
TGTGCCAGCAGCCCCGGGGGGAGCTATGGCTACACCTTC CASSPGGSYGYTF TRBJ1-2 NA NA TRBV7-3
TGTGCCAGCAGCCAGGGTGGAGCCGGGGAGCTGTTTTTT CASSQGGAGELFF TRBJ2-2 NA NA TRBV3-1/TRBV3-2
TGTGCCAGCAGTGAACCCCAGGACAGACTCTCCGGGAATCAGCCCCAGCATTTT CASSEPQDRLSGNQPQHF TRBJ1-5 NA NA TRBV25-1
TGTGCCAGCAGCCTCCCCGGACAGGGCAATCAGCCCCAGCATTTT CASSLPGQGNQPQHF TRBJ1-5 NA TRBD1 TRBV6-2/TRBV6-3
TGTGCCAGCAGCCCATACGGGGTCGGGGGGAACACTGAAGCTTTCTTT CASSPYGVGGNTEAFF TRBJ1-1 NA NA TRBV3-1/TRBV3-2
TGCGCCAGCAGCGAACGAGGGGGTACCGGGGAGCTGTTTTTT CASSERGGTGELFF TRBJ2-2 NA NA TRBV5-1
TGTGCCAGCAGTGAATTAAGAGGGGGCAGAGATACGCAGTATTTT CASSELRGGRDTQYF TRBJ2-3 NA TRBD1 TRBV6-1
TGTGCCAGCAGGCGACTAGCGGTGAACACCGGGGAGCTGTTTTTT CASRRLAVNTGELFF TRBJ2-2 NA TRBD2 TRBV27
TGTGCCAGCAGCTTTTCGACCGTAGCCAATGAGCAGTTCTTC CASSFSTVANEQFF TRBJ2-1 NA NA TRBV7-2
TGTGCCAGCTCACAGCCGGGACAGGGGTTACCTGGGGCCAACGTCCTGACTTTC CASSQPGQGLPGANVLTF TRBJ2-6 NA TRBD1 TRBV18
TGTGCCAGTAGTATGCTACAGGGGAGCAACTATGGCTACACCTTC CASSMLQGSNYGYTF TRBJ1-2 NA TRBD1 TRBV19
TGTGCCACCAGCAGAGTCGGGGGGGAGCAGTTCTTC CATSRVGGEQFF TRBJ2-1 NA TRBD2 TRBV15
TGTGCCAGCAGTGCATTACAGGGGGCTGGCACTGAAGCTTTCTTT CASSALQGAGTEAFF TRBJ1-1 NA TRBD1 TRBV28
TGCGCCAGCAGCTTGTCAGACACCCTGGCGGAGACCCAGTACTTC CASSLSDTLAETQYF TRBJ2-5 NA NA TRBV5-1
TGTGCCAGCAGCCAAGAAACTAGCGGGGGCGGGGAGACCCAGTACTTC CASSQETSGGGETQYF TRBJ2-5 NA TRBD2 TRBV3-1/TRBV3-2
TGTGCCAGCTCATCGCTTCGCGATGAGCAGTTCTTC CASSSLRDEQFF TRBJ2-1 few NA TRBV18
TGTGCCAGCAGCCAAGATAGACAGGGCAGCTCCTACAATGAGCAGTTCTTC CASSQDRQGSSYNEQFF TRBJ2-1 NA TRBD1 TRBV4-2
TGTGCCAGCAGCGGACAGCCCTATAGCAATCAGCCCCAGCATTTT CASSGQPYSNQPQHF TRBJ1-5 NA NA TRBV27
TGTGCCAGCAGTTACTCGATCGCGGACTGGCCGTTCTTC CASSYSIADWPFF TRBJ2-1 NA NA TRBV6-6
TGCGCCAGCAGCACTGATAGCGGGGGGAAATACAATGAGCAGTTCTTC CASSTDSGGKYNEQFF TRBJ2-1 few TRBD2 TRBV5-1
TGCGCCAGCAGTGAGACAGGGGAAGCTTTCTTT CASSETGEAFF TRBJ1-1 NA NA TRBV10-2
TGTGCCAGCAGTTCAGCTGTCGGGGGGGATCCGGATGAGCAGTTCTTC CASSSAVGGDPDEQFF TRBJ2-1 once TRBD2 TRBV27
TGTGCCTGGAGTGTAACTCGAAATCAGCCCCAGCATTTT CAWSVTRNQPQHF TRBJ1-5 few NA TRBV30
TGTGCCAGTAGCGGGAGGCGTAACAATGAGCAGTTCTTC CASSGRRNNEQFF TRBJ2-1 NA TRBD2 TRBV6-5
TGTGCCAGCAGCATTACAGGGGGGAACACTGAAGCTTTCTTT CASSITGGNTEAFF TRBJ1-1 NA TRBD1 TRBV7-2
TGTGCCAGCAGCCTACTAGCGGGCCGGGTCCACGAGCAGTACTTC CASSLLAGRVHEQYF TRBJ2-7 NA TRBD2 TRBV6-2/TRBV6-3
TGTGCCAGCAGCGTGGGGGGTAGCGGGAGCGCCGGGTATGACGGGGAGCTGTTTTTT CASSVGGSGSAGYDGELFF TRBJ2-2 NA TRBD2 TRBV9
TGTGCCAGCCAGGACAGCTACAATGAGCAGTTCTTC CASQDSYNEQFF TRBJ2-1 NA NA TRBV19
TGTGCCAGCAGAGACCGGGACAGGTTTAATGAAAAACTGTTTTTT CASRDRDRFNEKLFF TRBJ1-4 NA TRBD1 TRBV28
TGTGCCAGCAGTTTTCAGGGGAACTATGGCTACACCTTC CASSFQGNYGYTF TRBJ1-2 NA NA TRBV27
TGTGCCAGCAGTGCGGGGGGAACTCAGCCCCAGCATTTT CASSAGGTQPQHF TRBJ1-5 NA NA TRBV2
TGTGCCAGCAGTACGGGTGAGGGATGGAACACTGAAGCTTTCTTT CASSTGEGWNTEAFF TRBJ1-1 NA NA TRBV11-2
TGTGCCAGCAGTATCGGACTAGCGGGGGGGCCTGAGCAGTTCTTC CASSIGLAGGPEQFF TRBJ2-1 NA TRBD2 TRBV28
TGTGCCAGCAGCTTGGCTAGCGGGAGCGGTGAGACCCAGTACTTC CASSLASGSGETQYF TRBJ2-5 NA TRBD2 TRBV7-3
TGTGCCTGGAGTTGGTGGAGTAACTCTGGAAACACCATATATTTT CAWSWWSNSGNTIYF TRBJ1-3 NA NA TRBV30
TGTGCCATCAGTGAGTCGAGATTACAGGAACCCTACGAGCAGTACTTC CAISESRLQEPYEQYF TRBJ2-7 NA NA TRBV10-3
TGTGCCAGCAGCTTTGTTGGGACTAGCGGGGGAACGGATACGCAGTATTTT CASSFVGTSGGTDTQYF TRBJ2-3 NA TRBD2 TRBV5-5
TGTGCCACCAGCAGAGATGCGGGTAGCAATCAGCCCCAGCATTTT CATSRDAGSNQPQHF TRBJ1-5 NA NA TRBV15
TGCGCCAGCAGCCACCTAGGGGCTAGCGGGAGGGAAAACATTCAGTACTTC CASSHLGASGRENIQYF TRBJ2-4 NA TRBD2 TRBV4-3
TGTGCCAGCAGCCCCCGGACAGTCTATGGCTACACCTTC CASSPRTVYGYTF TRBJ1-2 once NA TRBV5-4
TGTGCCAGCAGCCCGCCGGGACAGGGGAACAATGAGCAGTTCTTC CASSPPGQGNNEQFF TRBJ2-1 NA TRBD1 TRBV5-4
TGTGCCAGCAGTGAAACGGCCCGTTTAGCTAGCACAGATACGCAGTATTTT CASSETARLASTDTQYF TRBJ2-3 NA NA TRBV2
TGTGCCAGCAGCTTACACTTACAGGGGATGAATGGCTACACCTTC CASSLHLQGMNGYTF TRBJ1-2 once TRBD1 TRBV7-8
TGTGCCAGCAGTCCCCGGACAGGGGGCGGCAATCAGCCCCAGCATTTT CASSPRTGGGNQPQHF TRBJ1-5 NA TRBD1 TRBV28
TGTGCCAGCAGCCTCGGCAGAGGCCGGGGAGAGGGCTACACCTTC CASSLGRGRGEGYTF TRBJ1-2 once NA TRBV7-9
TGTGCCAGCAGCTTGGAGGGCAGGGCGGGAGAAAAACTGTTTTTT CASSLEGRAGEKLFF TRBJ1-4 NA NA TRBV5-8
TGCGCCAGCAGCCCCTTTATGGCGGGGGCTGGAGGAAACACCATATATTTT CASSPFMAGAGGNTIYF TRBJ1-3 NA NA TRBV4-3
TGTGCCAGCAGCCATAGCGGGGGGTACTCCTACAATGAGCAGTTCTTC CASSHSGGYSYNEQFF TRBJ2-1 NA TRBD2 TRBV3-1/TRBV3-2
TGTGCCAGCAGTTCAGGGGGACAGGGGGCTTCTTTCTTT CASSSGGQGASFF TRBJ1-1 NA TRBD1 TRBV28
TGTGCCAGCAGTTACTCGGAGAGCACAGATACGCAGTATTTT CASSYSESTDTQYF TRBJ2-3 NA NA TRBV6-5
TGTGCCAGCAGCCCTAGGAGGGACAGGATTACAAAGAACCCCACTGAAGCTTTCTTT CASSPRRDRITKNPTEAFF TRBJ1-1 once TRBD1 TRBV7-8
TGTGCCAGCCGGACAGGGATCACTAACTATGGCTACACCTTC CASRTGITNYGYTF TRBJ1-2 few TRBD1 TRBV28
TGTGCCAGTAGTGGGCGGGACACTGAAGCTTTCTTT CASSGRDTEAFF TRBJ1-1 NA NA TRBV19
TGTGCCAGCAGCTTCCGATACGGTGAAAAACTGTTTTTT CASSFRYGEKLFF TRBJ1-4 NA NA TRBV5-6
TGCGCCAGCAGCTCTAGACAGGTTTCGAACACCGGGGAGCTGTTTTTT CASSSRQVSNTGELFF TRBJ2-2 NA NA TRBV5-1
TGTGCCAGCAGTCGGGGACAGGGGGTATCAGCTTTCTTT CASSRGQGVSAFF TRBJ1-1 NA TRBD1 TRBV28